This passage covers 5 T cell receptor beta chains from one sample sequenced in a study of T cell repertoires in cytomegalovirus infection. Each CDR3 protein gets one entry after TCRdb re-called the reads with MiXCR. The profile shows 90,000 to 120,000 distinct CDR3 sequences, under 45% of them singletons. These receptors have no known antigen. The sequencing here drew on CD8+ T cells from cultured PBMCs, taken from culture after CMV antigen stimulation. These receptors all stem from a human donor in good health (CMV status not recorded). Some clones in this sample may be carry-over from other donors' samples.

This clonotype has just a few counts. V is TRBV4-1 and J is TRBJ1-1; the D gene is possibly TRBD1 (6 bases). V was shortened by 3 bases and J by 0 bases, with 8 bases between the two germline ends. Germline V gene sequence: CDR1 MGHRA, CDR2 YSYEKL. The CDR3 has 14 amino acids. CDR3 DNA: TGCGCCAGCAGCCATGGGACAATGAACACTGAAGCTTTCTTT. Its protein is CASSHGTMNTEAFF.

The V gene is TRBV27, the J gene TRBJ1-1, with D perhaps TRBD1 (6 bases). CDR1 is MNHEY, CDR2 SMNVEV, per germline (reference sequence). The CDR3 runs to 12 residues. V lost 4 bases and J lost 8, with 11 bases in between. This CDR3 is CASSSQGSEAFF. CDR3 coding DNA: TGTGCCAGCAGTTCCCAGGGGAGCGAAGCTTTCTTT.

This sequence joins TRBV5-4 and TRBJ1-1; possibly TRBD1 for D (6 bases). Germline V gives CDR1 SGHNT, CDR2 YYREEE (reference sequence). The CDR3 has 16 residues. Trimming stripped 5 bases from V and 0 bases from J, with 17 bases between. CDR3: CASRHYPGQLNTEAFF. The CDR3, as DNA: TGTGCCAGCAGACATTATCCGGGACAACTGAACACTGAAGCTTTCTTT.

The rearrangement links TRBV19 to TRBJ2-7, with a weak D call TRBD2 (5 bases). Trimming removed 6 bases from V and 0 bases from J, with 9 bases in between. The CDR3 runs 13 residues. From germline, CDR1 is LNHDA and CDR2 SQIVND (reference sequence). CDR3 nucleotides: TGTGCCAGTAGCGGAGGAAACTCCTACGAGCAGTACTTC. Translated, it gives CASSGGNSYEQYF.

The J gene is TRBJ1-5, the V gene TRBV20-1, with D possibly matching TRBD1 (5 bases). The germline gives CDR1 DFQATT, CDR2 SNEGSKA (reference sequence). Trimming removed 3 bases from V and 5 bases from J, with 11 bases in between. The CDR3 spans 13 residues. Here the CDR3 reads CSARSGGDQPQHF. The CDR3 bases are TGCAGTGCTAGGTCCGGAGGGGATCAGCCCCAGCATTTT.